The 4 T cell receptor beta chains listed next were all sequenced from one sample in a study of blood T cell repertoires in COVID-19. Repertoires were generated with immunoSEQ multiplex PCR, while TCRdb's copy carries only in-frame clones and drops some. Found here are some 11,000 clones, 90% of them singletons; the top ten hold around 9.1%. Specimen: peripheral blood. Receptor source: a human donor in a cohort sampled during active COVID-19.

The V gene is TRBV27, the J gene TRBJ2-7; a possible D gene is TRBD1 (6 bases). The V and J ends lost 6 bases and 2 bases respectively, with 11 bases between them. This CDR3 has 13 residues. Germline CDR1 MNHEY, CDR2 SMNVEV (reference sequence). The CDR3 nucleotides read TGTGCCAGCAGCGCTAGGGGGACCTACGAGCAGTACTTC. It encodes CASSARGTYEQYF.

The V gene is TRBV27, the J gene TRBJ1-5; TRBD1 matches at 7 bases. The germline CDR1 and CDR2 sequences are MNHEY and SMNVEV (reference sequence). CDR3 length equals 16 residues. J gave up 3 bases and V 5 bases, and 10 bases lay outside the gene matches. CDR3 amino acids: CASSPDRTGHNQPQHF. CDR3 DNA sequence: TGTGCCAGCAGTCCAGACAGGACAGGACACAATCAGCCCCAGCATTTT.

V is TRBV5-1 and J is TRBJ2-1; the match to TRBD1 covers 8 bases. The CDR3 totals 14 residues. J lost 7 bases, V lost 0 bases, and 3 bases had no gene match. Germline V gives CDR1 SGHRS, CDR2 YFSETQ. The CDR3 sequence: CASSLGQGTNEQFF. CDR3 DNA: TGCGCCAGCAGCTTGGGACAGGGGACGAATGAGCAGTTCTTC.

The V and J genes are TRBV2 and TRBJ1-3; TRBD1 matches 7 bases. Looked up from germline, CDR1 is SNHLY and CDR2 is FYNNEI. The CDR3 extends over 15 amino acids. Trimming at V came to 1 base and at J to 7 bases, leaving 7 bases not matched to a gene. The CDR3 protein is CASSEETGLGNTIYF. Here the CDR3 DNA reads TGTGCCAGCAGTGAAGAGACAGGGCTGGGGAACACCATATATTTT.